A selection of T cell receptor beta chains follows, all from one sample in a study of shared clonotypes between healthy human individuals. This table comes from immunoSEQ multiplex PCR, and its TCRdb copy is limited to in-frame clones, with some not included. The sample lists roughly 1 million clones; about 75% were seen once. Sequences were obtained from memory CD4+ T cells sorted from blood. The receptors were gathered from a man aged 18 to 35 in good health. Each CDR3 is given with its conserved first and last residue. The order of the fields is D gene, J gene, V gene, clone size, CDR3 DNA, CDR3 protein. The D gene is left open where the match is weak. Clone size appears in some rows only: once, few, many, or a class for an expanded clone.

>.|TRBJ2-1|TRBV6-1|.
TGTGCCAGCAGTGGCCAGGGGACGAATGAGCAGTTCTTC
CASSGQGTNEQFF
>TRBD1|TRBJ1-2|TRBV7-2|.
TGTGCCAGCAGTCCTGCAGGGGGAGGTGGCTACACCTTC
CASSPAGGGGYTF
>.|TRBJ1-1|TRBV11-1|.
TGTGCCAGCAGCCCTTCAGGGTTCACTGAAGCTTTCTTT
CASSPSGFTEAFF
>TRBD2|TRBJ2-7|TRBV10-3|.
TGTGCCATCAGTGCAATAGCGGGGAGCTACGAGCAGTACTTC
CAISAIAGSYEQYF
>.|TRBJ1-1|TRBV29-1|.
TGCAGCGTCGGGGGAGCTTTCTTT
CSVGGAFF
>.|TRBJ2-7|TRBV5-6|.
TGTGCCAGCAGCCCAAAACGAGTAGACCGTTCCTACGAGCAGTACTTC
CASSPKRVDRSYEQYF
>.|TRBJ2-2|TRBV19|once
TGTGCCAGTAGTTCACGTCCGGGCCCCACCGGGGAGCTGTTTTTT
CASSSRPGPTGELFF
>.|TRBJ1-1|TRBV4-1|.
TGCGCCAGCAGCCCCTCATACACATCGAACACTGAAGCTTTCTTT
CASSPSYTSNTEAFF
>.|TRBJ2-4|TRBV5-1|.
TGCGCCAGCAGCTTTTCAGGGCCCGAGAACATTCAGTACTTC
CASSFSGPENIQYF
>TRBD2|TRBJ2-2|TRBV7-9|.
TGTGCCAGCAGCTTTAGCGGGAGTTTTGACACCGGGGAGCTGTTTTTT
CASSFSGSFDTGELFF
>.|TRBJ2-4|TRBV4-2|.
TGTGCCAGCAGCCAAGAGCAGGGTGGAAACATTCAGTACTTC
CASSQEQGGNIQYF
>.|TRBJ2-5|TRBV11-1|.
TGTGCCAGCAGCTCCTCCGCCCGGGACTCATGGGTGGGGACCCAGTACTTC
CASSSSARDSWVGTQYF
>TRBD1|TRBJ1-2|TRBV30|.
TGTGCCTGGTCTCTGGGGACAGGGGAAGGCTACACCTTC
CAWSLGTGEGYTF
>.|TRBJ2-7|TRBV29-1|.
TGCAGCGCATCGGAGGGGGGCGAGCAGTACTTC
CSASEGGEQYF
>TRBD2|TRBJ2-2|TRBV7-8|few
TGTGCCAGCAGCTTAGGGACTAGCGACACCGGGGAGCTGTTTTTT
CASSLGTSDTGELFF
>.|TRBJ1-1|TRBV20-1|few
TGCAGTGCCAGCATCGGGCCTGAAGCTTTCTTT
CSASIGPEAFF
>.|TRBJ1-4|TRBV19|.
TGTGCCAGTACCTCCTTGGGGGGAGGTGAAAAACTGTTTTTT
CASTSLGGGEKLFF
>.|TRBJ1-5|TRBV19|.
TGTGCCAGTAGTCCTCCCCCGGGACCTAGGAGAGGTCAGCCCCAGCATTTT
CASSPPPGPRRGQPQHF
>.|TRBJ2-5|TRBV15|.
TGTGCCACCAGCAGAGACTTGTACCAAGAGACCCAGTACTTC
CATSRDLYQETQYF
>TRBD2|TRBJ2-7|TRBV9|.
TGTGCCAGCAGCGTCGGACTCGCAGCGGGGGAGCAGTACTTC
CASSVGLAAGEQYF
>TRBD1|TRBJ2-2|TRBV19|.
TGTGCCAGTAGAGGGACAGTAAGGACCGGGGAGCTGTTTTTT
CASRGTVRTGELFF
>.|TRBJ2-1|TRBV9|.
TGTGCCAGCAGCGTAGATGGGGCCCTGGGAAGGAATGAGCAGTTCTTC
CASSVDGALGRNEQFF
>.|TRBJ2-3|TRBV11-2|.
TGTGCCAGCAGCTCAATAACAGGGAAAGATACGCAGTATTTT
CASSSITGKDTQYF
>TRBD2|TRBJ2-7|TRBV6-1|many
TGTGCCAGCGTCAGGGTAGCGGGAGTATACGAGCAGTACTTC
CASVRVAGVYEQYF
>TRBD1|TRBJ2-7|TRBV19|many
TGTGCCAGTAGTAGGACAGGGAAGGACTACGAGCAGTACTTC
CASSRTGKDYEQYF
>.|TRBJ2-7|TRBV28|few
TGTGCCAGCATTCCTCAGGGTCGTAGGGAGGGGGGCGAGCAGTACTTC
CASIPQGRREGGEQYF
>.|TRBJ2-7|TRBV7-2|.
TGTGCCAGCAGCTGGGGGGGCCCCGAGCAGTACTTC
CASSWGGPEQYF